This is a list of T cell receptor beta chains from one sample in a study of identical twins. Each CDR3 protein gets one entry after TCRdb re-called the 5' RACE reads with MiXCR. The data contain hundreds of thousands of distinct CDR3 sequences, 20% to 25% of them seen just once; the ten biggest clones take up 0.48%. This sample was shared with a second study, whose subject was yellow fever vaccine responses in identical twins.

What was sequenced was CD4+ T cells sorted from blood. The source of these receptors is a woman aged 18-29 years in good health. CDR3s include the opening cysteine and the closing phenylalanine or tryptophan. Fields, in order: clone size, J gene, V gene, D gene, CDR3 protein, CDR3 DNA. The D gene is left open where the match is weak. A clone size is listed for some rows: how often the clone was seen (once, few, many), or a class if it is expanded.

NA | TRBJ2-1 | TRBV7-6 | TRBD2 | CASSLVALAGGSSYNEQFF | TGTGCCAGCAGCTTAGTGGCACTAGCGGGGGGAAGCTCCTACAATGAGCAGTTCTTC
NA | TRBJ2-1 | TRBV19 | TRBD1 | CASSQGQGTYNEQFF | TGTGCCAGTAGTCAGGGACAGGGGACCTACAATGAGCAGTTCTTC
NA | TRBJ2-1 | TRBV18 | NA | CASSPQTNRVPNEQFF | TGTGCCAGCTCACCCCAGACTAACAGGGTACCTAATGAGCAGTTCTTC
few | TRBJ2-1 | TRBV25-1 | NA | CASSPAPGRRDNEQFF | TGTGCCAGCAGTCCGGCTCCGGGGCGAAGGGACAATGAGCAGTTCTTC
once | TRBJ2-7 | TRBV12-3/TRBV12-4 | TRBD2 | CASAGLAGPRSSYEQYF | TGTGCCAGCGCGGGGCTAGCGGGCCCACGGAGCTCCTACGAGCAGTACTTC
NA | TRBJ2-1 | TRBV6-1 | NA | CASSDRVNEQFF | TGTGCCAGCAGTGACAGGGTCAATGAGCAGTTCTTC
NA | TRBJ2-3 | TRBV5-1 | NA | CASSAGTRLFTDTQYF | TGCGCCAGCAGCGCCGGGACTCGCCTTTTCACAGATACGCAGTATTTT
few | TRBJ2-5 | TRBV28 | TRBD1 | CASSFPRDSQETQYF | TGTGCCAGCAGTTTCCCGAGGGACAGTCAAGAGACCCAGTACTTC
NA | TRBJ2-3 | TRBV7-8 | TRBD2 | CASSLIAGDMTSTDTQYF | TGTGCCAGCAGCTTAATAGCGGGGGACATGACTAGCACAGATACGCAGTATTTT
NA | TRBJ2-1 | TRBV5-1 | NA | CASSPRQPPNEQFF | TGCGCCAGCAGCCCACGCCAGCCCCCCAATGAGCAGTTCTTC
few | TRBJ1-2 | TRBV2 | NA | CASSEARRGRGAANYGYTF | TGTGCCAGCAGTGAAGCGCGGCGTGGAAGGGGCGCGGCTAACTATGGCTACACCTTC
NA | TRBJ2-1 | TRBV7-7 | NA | CASSTQESSYNEQFF | TGTGCCAGCAGCACACAGGAGAGCTCCTACAATGAGCAGTTCTTC
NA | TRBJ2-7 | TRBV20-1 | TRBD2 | CSATSFVGLAGGDYEQYF | TGCAGTGCCACCTCCTTTGTTGGACTAGCGGGAGGGGACTACGAGCAGTACTTC
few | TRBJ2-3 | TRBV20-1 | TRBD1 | CSASTGGTDTQYF | TGCAGTGCCTCGACAGGGGGCACAGATACGCAGTATTTT
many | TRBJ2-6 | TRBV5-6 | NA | CASSSNAWSMPSGANVLTF | TGTGCCAGCAGCTCAAATGCGTGGTCAATGCCCTCTGGGGCCAACGTCCTGACTTTC
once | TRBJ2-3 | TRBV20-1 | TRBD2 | CSARPAGSRTDTQYF | TGCAGTGCTAGACCAGCGGGATCGCGGACAGATACGCAGTATTTT
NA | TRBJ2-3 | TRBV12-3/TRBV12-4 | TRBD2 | CASSRTGTRLTDTQYF | TGTGCCAGCAGCCGGACCGGGACTAGACTTACAGATACGCAGTATTTT
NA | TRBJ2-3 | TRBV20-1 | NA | CSARGGTGRTDTQYF | TGCAGTGCGAGGGGAGGGACAGGACGCACAGATACGCAGTATTTT
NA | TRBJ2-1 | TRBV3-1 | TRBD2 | CASSQVLTSGGAEDEQFF | TGTGCCAGCAGCCAAGTGCTGACTAGCGGGGGGGCCGAGGATGAGCAGTTCTTC
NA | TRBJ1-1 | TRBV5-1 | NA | CASSLTQVGLFGTEAFF | TGCGCCAGCAGCCTGACCCAGGTGGGGCTTTTCGGCACTGAAGCTTTCTTT
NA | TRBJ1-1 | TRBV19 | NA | CASSAYTDVAEAFF | TGTGCCAGTAGTGCTTACACCGACGTCGCTGAAGCTTTCTTT
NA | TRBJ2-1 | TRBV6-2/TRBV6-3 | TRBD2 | CASRPSGGAGEQFF | TGTGCCAGCAGACCTAGCGGGGGGGCCGGTGAGCAGTTCTTC
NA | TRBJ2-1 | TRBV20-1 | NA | CSAVEANEQFF | TGCAGTGCTGTCGAAGCTAATGAGCAGTTCTTC
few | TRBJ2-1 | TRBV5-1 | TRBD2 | CASSTGLAGGPHEQFF | TGCGCCAGCAGCACCGGACTAGCGGGGGGGCCCCATGAGCAGTTCTTC
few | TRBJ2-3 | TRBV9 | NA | CASSTAPGTTDTQYF | TGTGCCAGCAGCACCGCCCCGGGGACCACAGATACGCAGTATTTT
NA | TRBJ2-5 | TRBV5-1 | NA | CASSFGGPSETQYF | TGCGCCAGCAGCTTTGGGGGTCCCTCCGAGACCCAGTACTTC
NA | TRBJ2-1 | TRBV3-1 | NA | CASSQVTVLGNEQFF | TGTGCCAGCAGCCAAGTAACAGTCCTCGGCAATGAGCAGTTCTTC
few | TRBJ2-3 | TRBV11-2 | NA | CASSLEGLFDGTDTQYF | TGTGCCAGCAGCTTAGAAGGGCTATTTGACGGCACAGATACGCAGTATTTT
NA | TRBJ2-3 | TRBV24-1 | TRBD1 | CATSDLKGARDTQYF | TGTGCCACCAGTGATTTGAAGGGGGCGAGGGATACGCAGTATTTT
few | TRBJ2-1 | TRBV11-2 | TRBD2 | CASSLVSSGSYNEQFF | TGTGCCAGCAGCTTAGTTTCTAGCGGGAGCTACAATGAGCAGTTCTTC
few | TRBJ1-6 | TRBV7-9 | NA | CASSAAGGRTNSPLHF | TGTGCCAGCAGCGCTGCCGGCGGAAGGACCAATTCACCCCTCCACTTT
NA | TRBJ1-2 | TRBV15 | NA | CATSRDRGGRSF | TGTGCCACCAGCAGAGATAGGGGGGGCCGGTCCTTC
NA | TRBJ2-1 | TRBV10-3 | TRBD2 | CAISESRGGRVNEQFF | TGTGCCATCAGTGAGTCGCGGGGCGGGAGGGTCAATGAGCAGTTCTTC
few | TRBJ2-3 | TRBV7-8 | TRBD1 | CASSLAQGISDTQYF | TGTGCCAGCAGCTTAGCACAGGGGATTTCAGATACGCAGTATTTT
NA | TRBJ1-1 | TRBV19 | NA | CASSIAGMNTEAFF | TGTGCCAGTAGTATAGCAGGGATGAACACTGAAGCTTTCTTT
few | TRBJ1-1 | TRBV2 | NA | CASSNAGTEAFF | TGTGCCAGCAGTAATGCCGGGACTGAAGCTTTCTTT
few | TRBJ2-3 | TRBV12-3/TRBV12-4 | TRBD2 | CASTTKGLAGWTDTQYF | TGTGCCAGCACCACAAAGGGACTAGCGGGATGGACAGATACGCAGTATTTT
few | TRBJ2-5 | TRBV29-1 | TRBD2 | CSASGREGYQETQYF | TGCAGCGCTAGCGGGAGGGAGGGATACCAAGAGACCCAGTACTTC
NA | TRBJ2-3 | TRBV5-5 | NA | CASSLISGRTDTQYF | TGTGCCAGCAGCTTGATTAGCGGTCGCACAGATACGCAGTATTTT
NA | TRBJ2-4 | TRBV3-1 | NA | CASSQRDLPNIQYF | TGTGCCAGCAGCCAAAGGGACCTCCCAAACATTCAGTACTTC
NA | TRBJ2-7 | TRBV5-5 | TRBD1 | CASSLGPGQNYEQYF | TGTGCCAGCAGCTTGGGACCGGGACAGAACTACGAGCAGTACTTC
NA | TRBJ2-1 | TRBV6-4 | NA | CASSVAGFNNEQFF | TGTGCCAGCAGTGTCGCAGGGTTCAACAATGAGCAGTTCTTC
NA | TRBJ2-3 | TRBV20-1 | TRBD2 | CSAPAGGSLDTQYF | TGCAGTGCTCCAGCGGGGGGAAGTCTAGATACGCAGTATTTT
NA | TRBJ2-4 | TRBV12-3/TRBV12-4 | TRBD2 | CASSWRGTSGRTIIGKNIQYF | TGTGCCAGCAGTTGGAGAGGGACTAGCGGGAGGACTATCATAGGCAAAAACATTCAGTACTTC
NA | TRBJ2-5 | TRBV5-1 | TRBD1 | CASSLRGQVQETQYF | TGCGCCAGCAGCTTGAGGGGACAGGTACAAGAGACCCAGTACTTC
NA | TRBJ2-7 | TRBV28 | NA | CASTGRARDRSYEQYF | TGTGCCAGCACTGGAAGAGCCCGGGACCGATCCTACGAGCAGTACTTC
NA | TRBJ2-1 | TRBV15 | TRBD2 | CATSRVAGGPYNEQFF | TGTGCCACCAGCAGAGTAGCGGGGGGGCCCTACAATGAGCAGTTCTTC
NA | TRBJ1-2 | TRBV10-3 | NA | CAISTISIPINYGYTF | TGTGCCATCAGCACGATATCCATCCCAATTAACTATGGCTACACCTTC
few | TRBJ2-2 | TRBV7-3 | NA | CASSLVPKQNTGELFF | TGTGCCAGCAGCTTAGTTCCCAAACAGAACACCGGGGAGCTGTTTTTT
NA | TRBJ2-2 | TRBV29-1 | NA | CSVRTVSSGELFF | TGCAGCGTCCGGACCGTGTCCTCCGGGGAGCTGTTTTTT
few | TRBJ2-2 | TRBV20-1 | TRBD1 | CSAPGQHWAGELFF | TGCAGTGCTCCGGGACAGCACTGGGCCGGGGAGCTGTTTTTT
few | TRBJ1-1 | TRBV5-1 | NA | CASSLGSGPDEAFF | TGCGCCAGCAGCTTGGGATCAGGGCCGGATGAAGCTTTCTTT
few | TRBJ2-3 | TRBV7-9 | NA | CASSPSGISTDTQYF | TGTGCCAGCAGCCCATCGGGAATTTCCACAGATACGCAGTATTTT
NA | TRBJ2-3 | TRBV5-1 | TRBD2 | CASSFRTSGALDTQYF | TGCGCCAGCAGCTTCCGGACTAGCGGGGCTCTAGATACGCAGTATTTT
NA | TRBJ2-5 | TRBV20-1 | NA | CSARGNGLQETQYF | TGCAGTGCTAGGGGGAATGGGTTACAAGAGACCCAGTACTTC
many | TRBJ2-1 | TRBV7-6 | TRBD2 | CASSTGLESYNEQFF | TGTGCCAGCAGCACGGGACTAGAGTCCTACAATGAGCAGTTCTTC
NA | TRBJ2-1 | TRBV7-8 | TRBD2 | CASSYGTSGAYNEQFF | TGTGCCAGCAGCTACGGGACTAGCGGAGCCTACAATGAGCAGTTCTTC
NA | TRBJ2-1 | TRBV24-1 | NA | CATSDLDSDEQLF | TGTGCCACCAGTGACCTGGACAGTGACGAGCAGCTCTTC